This TCR beta chain comes out of a study of T cell responses to AZD1222 COVID-19 vaccine. Study in general: Second-dose intervals near 4 or 12 weeks were combined. General study results and limits: White British donors predominated, females outnumbered males, and clonal diversity was possibly underestimated. All repertoire sampling was performed exclusively after the peak T cell response.

The data were produced by immunoSEQ multiplex PCR, yet TCRdb's version contains in-frame clones alone and is incomplete. The data hold approximately 110,000 clones, with 84% observed a single time. The CDR3 extends over 14 amino acids. Germline values: CDR1 MGHRA, CDR2 YSYEKL. Trimming took 1 base from V and 2 from J, leaving 6 bases between them. With respect to this clone: Its target is not known.

V gene TRBV4-1 combines with J gene TRBJ1-3; D not resolved. The sequenced sample was peripheral blood, obtained on day 0 of AZD1222 vaccination. The clonotype was recovered from an adult in good health. The CDR3 reads CASSQAIPGNTIYF. The CDR3 coding sequence is TGCGCCAGCAGCCAAGCCATCCCTGGAAACACCATATATTTT.